This TCR beta chain is from a study of cytomegalovirus exposure and HLA in healthy donors (dated by TCRdb to the late 2010s). For the wider study: In an earlier analysis of several hundred of the donors, about 270 Gb of sequence data and some 100 million unique TCR beta sequences from 150 million to 200 million T cells were reported. An early release covering approximately 600 HLA-typed donors comprised approximately 300 gigabases of sequencing data and tens of millions of unique TCR sequences. Of the roughly 400 genotyped donors, 65% to 90% fell in the genetic ancestry cluster associated with self-reported Caucasian donors. The study aimed to test whether signatures of past pathogen exposure could be identified by cataloging public T cell receptors. The study used immunosequencing to profile the T cell repertoires of several hundred subjects and linked those repertoires to cytomegalovirus serostatus. In addition to the first cohort of around 670 subjects, a separate validation cohort of around 110 different subjects was used. To predict cytomegalovirus infection status, the study brought together high-throughput TCR immunosequencing, statistical association of individual TCRs with disease status, and machine learning. To study patterns of TCR occurrence, a later analysis re-analyzed previously published TCR beta repertoires from 500 to 850 donors and added high-resolution HLA genotyping. In the later analysis, no new phenotypic data were used to find candidate immune exposures; instead, reliance was placed on TCR beta sequences and their occurrence across donors. An earlier analysis of around 640 of the donors used high-throughput TCR beta sequencing to judge whether each TCR beta V gene segment behaved as functional or pseudogenic. Donor age, sex, ethnicity and CMV serostatus were compiled alongside the repertoire data. Genome-wide SNP genotypes for about 65% of the 666 donors were used in a later genetic analysis, which treated that subset as a discovery cohort. Every repertoire in the discovery cohort had been generated on one and the same sequencing platform. HLA typing included class I and class II loci at four-digit resolution. The number of donors typed differed by locus, with about 629-640 for A, B, C, DRB1 and DQB1, around 520 for DQA1, 600 to 610 for DPA1, and around 460 for DPB1. Several DR-DQ haplotypes were handled as single units for association and clustering, since linkage in the cohort was strong. Across about 370 genotyped donors of the cohort, an average of approximately 240,000 unique TCR beta nucleotide sequences per donor were sequenced, and roughly a sixth of those sequences were non-productive.

Overall study outcomes, separate from this receptor: The classifier was reported to diagnose cytomegalovirus status with high specificity and sensitivity in both the original and validation cohorts. A further reported finding was that TCR beta sequences accurately predicted the HLA-A and HLA-B alleles for most subjects in the first cohort. The cohort was sequenced for TCR beta chains only, and without alpha or paired-chain data the features that could be detected were limited. A total of 150 or so TCR beta chains were listed by the study as associated with cytomegalovirus. Linkage disequilibrium might explain the correlated functional status among segregating V segments, but an unknown experimental factor could not be ruled out. In a later genetic analysis, fewer N-insertions in productive TCRs were reported among donors in an Asian-associated ancestry cluster than the approximately 670-donor mean. In a later analysis, 15,000 to 20,000 TCR beta sequences were associated with specific HLA alleles at a false discovery rate of 0.05. Three of the identified cytomegalovirus-associated TCR beta chains were confirmed in vitro to be specific for cytomegalovirus antigens. It was suggested by the authors that the approach could potentially be generalized to other disease states and immunological phenotypes. HLA typing was unavailable for some donors at each locus, so association tests used only the typed subset. In a later analysis, most CMV-associated TCR beta chains were found to appear HLA-restricted, with HLA associations seemingly driven largely by CMV exposure. In a later analysis, several top co-occurrence clusters were reported to appear linked to parvovirus B19, influenza, CMV and Epstein-Barr virus. A later analysis found that HLA-associated TCR beta chains were more clonally expanded and had lower generation probabilities than equally common non-associated chains. Because the 87-base-pair reads could not distinguish some IMGT-functional V segments, including TRBV6-2 and TRBV6-3, those segments were excluded. When HLA alleles, especially DR and DQ, strongly co-occurred, attributing TCR associations to individual alleles was difficult. In a later analysis, the rate of TCR association differed among HLA loci, with DRB1 alleles having the most associated TCRs and HLA-C alleles having the fewest. Roughly uniform sequencing depth across donors was assumed in presence/absence analyses, although this assumption may not hold. Broadly in line with IMGT annotations, most TCR beta V segments showed up in productive rearrangements about 87% or about 30% of the time in an earlier analysis of approximately 640 of the donors. Most TCR sequences were observed very rarely across donors, whereas some public TCRs were present in many individuals. Because counts were too low, about 18 rarely observed V segments, including chromosome 9 orphons, were left out of the earlier analysis of 500 to 650 of the donors. V-gene and J-gene trimming of TCR beta chains was associated with a missense DCLRE1C variant in a later genetic analysis, and the association was replicated in an independent cohort. A cluster of highly shared sequence variants was judged likely to be a technical artifact of the sequencing pipeline. Immune exposure information for the cohort was limited to CMV serostatus.

Deletion took 0 bases off V and 5 bases off J, with a span of 10 bases between the germline ends. The germline V gene specifies SGHTA as CDR1 and FQGNSA as CDR2. The CDR3 numbers 14 residues from cysteine through phenylalanine. The sequence is cut down to CDR3 DNA, 42 bases in frame from base 1. As to this clone: Which antigen it targets is not known. The input lacks base qualities; no much larger clone sits a single base away.

The library was obtained by the immunoSEQ multiplex PCR assay. For the multiplex PCR, a mixture combining 60 forward primers for TCR Vbeta segments and 13 reverse primers for TCR Jbeta segments was used. Amplification of the CDR3 region of rearranged TCR beta genes was performed with a multiplex PCR assay on genomic DNA. The amplified TCR beta libraries were sequenced on the Illumina HiSeq System as 87-base-pair reads. The authors processed their data as follows. In a later analysis, 70 million to 95 million unique TCR beta chains were counted across the 666 repertoires, and roughly 10 million of these chains were shared by at least two donors. Raw reads were error-corrected and collapsed into unique sequences with a nearest-neighbor algorithm that merged closely related sequences to remove PCR and sequencing errors. To assign V, D and J gene segments, CDR3 sequences were aligned to IMGT reference sequences. For a sequence to be retained, at least a six-nucleotide match to both a V gene segment and a J gene segment was required. A rearrangement was called productive if the CDR3 had no stop codons and remained in frame with V and J, and every other rearrangement was called non-productive. Following IMGT convention, CDR3 was defined as the stretch from the second conserved V-encoded cysteine to the conserved J-encoded phenylalanine. In an earlier analysis of around 640 of the donors, sequences lacking an unambiguous match to a single V gene segment were excluded. In an earlier analysis of roughly 600 of the donors, a V segment was called functional when productive rearrangements were above 56.7%, and segregating when the standard deviation between donors exceeded 5%. A statistical classification framework was built to diagnose cytomegalovirus status from the catalog of TCR beta chain sequences. V and J gene assignment, in a later analysis, came from comparing TCR nucleotide sequences with IMGT/GENE-DB human TR gene sequences. In a later analysis, CDR3 sequences and most-parsimonious VDJ recombination scenarios were assigned using the TCRdist pipeline. A later analysis defined each TCR beta chain by its CDR3 amino acid sequence plus V-gene family, and excluded reads lacking a unique V-gene family. In a later analysis, fewer than 650 highly shared, low-generation-probability nucleotide sequences were removed to address suspected cross-contamination and a sequencing artifact. A later analysis calculated a clonal expansion index for each public chain from normalized within-repertoire ranks of inferred template counts. A later analysis computed generation probabilities with a VDJ recombination model fitted to out-of-frame rearrangements, and checked the results against IGoR. Hypergeometric tests were used in a later analysis to score TCR-TCR, TCR-HLA and TCR-CMV co-occurrence, with a repertoire-size bias correction applied to the TCR pairs. A later analysis estimated false discovery rates by permuting HLA or CMV assignments 20 times. A later analysis grouped co-occurring TCRs with DBSCAN, adding TCRdist sequence similarity when clustering within HLA-allele-positive subsets. Repertoires with fewer than 30,000 or more than 120,000 public chains, plus five repertoires with anomalous nucleotide sharing, were excluded from co-occurrence clustering. TCRdb provides this immuneACCESS table in a form limited to in-frame rearrangements. Some clones are lacking; in checked studies, under half of them reflect an unresolved V gene, and why the rest are absent is not known. The D gene and trimming were derived from the DNA, and the V and J assignments and clone size from that table. In all, the sample holds 200,000 or so clones, and approximately 80% of those were seen once. The ten largest clones add up to around 2% of the sample.

In total, 500 to 700 healthy bone marrow donors made up the cohort. All cohort members were sampled while nominally healthy, although unrecorded immune exposures were likely present. The donor tested CMV seropositive and was one of the 289 seropositive cohort members. A peripheral blood sample was collected from each donor, and TCR beta sequencing was performed on peripheral blood mononuclear cells. Genomic DNA was extracted from the blood cell samples with the Qiagen DNeasy Blood Extraction Kit. Sequencing was done on a sample of PBMCs. The sequence is built from TRBV7-2 and TRBJ1-1; TRBD1 is a possible D gene, resting on 5 matching bases. This sequence originates from a young woman in good health and CMV-seropositive. The CDR3 amino acid sequence is: CASSLAARGTEAFF. The DNA sequence follows: TGTGCCAGCAGCTTAGCGGCGCGGGGGACTGAAGCTTTCTTT.